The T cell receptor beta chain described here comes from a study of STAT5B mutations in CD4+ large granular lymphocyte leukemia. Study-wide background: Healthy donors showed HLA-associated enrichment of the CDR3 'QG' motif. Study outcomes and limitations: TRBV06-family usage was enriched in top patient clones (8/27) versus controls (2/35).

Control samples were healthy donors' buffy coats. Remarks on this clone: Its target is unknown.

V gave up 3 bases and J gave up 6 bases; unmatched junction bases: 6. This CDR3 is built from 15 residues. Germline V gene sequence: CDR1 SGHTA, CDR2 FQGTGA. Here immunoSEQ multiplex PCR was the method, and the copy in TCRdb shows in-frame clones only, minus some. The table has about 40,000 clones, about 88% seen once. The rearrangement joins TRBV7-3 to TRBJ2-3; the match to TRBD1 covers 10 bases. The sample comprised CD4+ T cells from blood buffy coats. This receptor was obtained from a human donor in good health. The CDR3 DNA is TGTGCCAGCAGCTTTATGGGACAGGGGACTGATACGCAGTATTTT. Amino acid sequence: CASSFMGQGTDTQYF.